One sample yielded the 26 T cell receptor beta chains listed below, sequenced in a study of PD-L1 blockade in urothelial cancer. Some clones are missing from TCRdb's copy, which holds only in-frame ones; the method was immunoSEQ multiplex PCR. The data hold more than 70,000 clones, with about 89% observed a single time. This specimen was PBMCs, taken around atezolizumab (anti-PD-L1) treatment. The receptors were sampled from a man between 60 and 75 years old with urothelial cancer.

The genes are TRBV19 and TRBJ1-2; D is unclear. The length of the CDR3 is 11 residues. Looked up from germline, CDR1 is LNHDA and CDR2 is SQIVND (reference sequence). The V and J ends lost 5 bases and 6 bases respectively, with 7 bases between them. Here the CDR3 DNA reads TGTGCCAGTAGTTGGCTGGATGGCTACACCTTC. Its protein product is CASSWLDGYTF.

The chain has TRBV5-1 and TRBJ2-5; 10 bases are a match to TRBD1. The CDR3 contains 14 residues. Germline V gene data show CDR1 as SGHRS and CDR2 as YFSETQ. The V gene end was trimmed by 3 bases and the J gene end by 4 bases; junction bases not matched to a gene: 3. This chain's CDR3 is CASSWDRGGETQYF. The CDR3 DNA reads TGCGCCAGCAGCTGGGACAGGGGAGGAGAGACCCAGTACTTC.

V usage is TRBV6-5 and J usage is TRBJ2-5, with a possible D match to TRBD2 (6 bases). Germline-derived CDR1 and CDR2 are MNHEY and SVGAGI. V was trimmed by 0 bases and J by 4 bases, leaving 12 bases between them. This CDR3 has 15 residues. CDR3 in DNA: TGTGCCAGCAGTTACTCGACGGGGGTGGGAGAGACCCAGTACTTC. Amino acid sequence: CASSYSTGVGETQYF.

This clone was observed once. This sequence joins TRBV7-9 and TRBJ2-7, with 9 bases fitting TRBD1. Germline V gene lookup returns CDR1 SEHNR and CDR2 FQNEAQ (reference sequence). V shed 6 bases, J shed 3 bases, and the junction held 6 bases outside the gene matches. The CDR3 loop spans 14 amino acids. CDR3 DNA sequence: TGTGCCAGCAGGTCCCGGGACAGGGTCTACGAGCAGTACTTC. Translation gives CASRSRDRVYEQYF.

This clone was observed once. This sequence joins TRBV9 and TRBJ1-2, with unresolved D. Trimming left V 0 bases short and J 6 bases short, with 12 bases between. CDR3 length: 14 residues. Germline V gene lookup returns CDR1 SGDLS and CDR2 YYNGEE. The CDR3 nucleotides are TGTGCCAGCAGCGTAGACCGAGGGCGGGATGGCTACACCTTC. Amino acid sequence: CASSVDRGRDGYTF.

The gene calls are TRBV6-4 and TRBJ1-1; a weak D match, TRBD1 (5 bases). Germline V gene data show CDR1 as MRHNA and CDR2 as SNTAGT. The CDR3 has 13 residues. V was trimmed by 6 bases and J by 0 bases, leaving 8 bases between them. CDR3: CASRRGMNTEAFF. In DNA form, the CDR3 reads TGTGCCAGCAGACGGGGGATGAACACTGAAGCTTTCTTT.

The V gene is TRBV20-1, the J gene TRBJ2-7, with D perhaps matching TRBD2 (5 bases). Trimming cost V 3 bases and J 3 bases, with 6 bases left between them. The CDR3 has 11 residues. Germline CDR1 and CDR2: DFQATT and SNEGSKA (reference sequence). CDR3 loop: CSASRGYEQYF. The CDR3 nucleotides read TGCAGTGCTAGCCGGGGCTACGAGCAGTACTTC.

The chain uses TRBV7-8 and TRBJ2-2; 11 positions agree with TRBD2. The CDR3 loop spans 16 amino acids. Germline V gene sequence: CDR1 SGHVS, CDR2 FQNEAQ. The V and J ends lost 1 base and 3 bases, in that order; junction bases with no gene match: 1. The DNA for the CDR3 is TGTGCCAGCAGCTTAGGACTAGCGGGGTACACCGGGGAGCTGTTTTTT. The encoded protein is CASSLGLAGYTGELFF.

This clone showed up just once. J is TRBJ1-3 and V is TRBV5-1; TRBD1 matches 9 bases. Per germline, CDR1 SGHRS and CDR2 YFSETQ. The CDR3 sequence is 16 residues long. With V trimmed by 4 bases and J by 2 bases, 7 bases remained unmatched. In DNA form, the CDR3 reads TGCGCCAGCAGCCCGTCCCGGGACAGGGCTGGAAACACCATATATTTT. Protein: CASSPSRDRAGNTIYF.

This clone was counted once. V usage is TRBV6-1 and J usage is TRBJ2-2; TRBD1 agrees at 10 bases. Germline CDR1 MNHNS, CDR2 SASEGT. This CDR3 has 16 residues. With 4 bases clipped from V and 2 bases from J, the junction kept 4 bases outside the gene matches. CDR3: CASSGQGARNTGELFF. The CDR3 region has the DNA TGTGCCAGCAGTGGACAGGGGGCGCGTAACACCGGGGAGCTGTTTTTT.

The chain recombines TRBV5-4 with TRBJ2-1; TRBD2 might be the D (6 bases). The V gene lost 5 bases and the J gene lost 4 bases, with 16 bases spanning the gap. CDR1 is SGHNT, CDR2 YYREEE, per germline (reference sequence). The CDR3 has 15 residues. In DNA form, the CDR3 reads TGTGCCAGCAGGGGAGCTCTAGCGAATTACAATGAGCAGTTCTTC. Protein: CASRGALANYNEQFF.

The chain carries TRBV10-3 and TRBJ2-7; no clear D. Germline CDR1 and CDR2: ENHRY and SYGVKD. Trimming stripped 8 bases from V and 2 bases from J, with 10 bases between. This CDR3 contains 12 residues. CDR3 DNA: TGTGCCATCGCGCCCCTTACCTACGAGCAGTACTTC. As protein: CAIAPLTYEQYF.

This CDR3 reads CASTRGTDTIYF. The DNA for the CDR3 is TGTGCCAGCACACGGGGTACGGACACCATATATTTT. V and J are TRBV6-1 and TRBJ1-3; no firm D call. The V gene's germline CDR1 is MNHNS and CDR2 SASEGT. V was clipped by 7 bases and J by 8 bases, with 12 bases between them. The CDR3 has 12 amino acids.

The chain joins TRBV30 to TRBJ1-1; a weak D match, TRBD1 (6 bases). The CDR3 has 12 residues. Looked up from germline, CDR1 is GTSNPN and CDR2 is SVGIG (reference sequence). Trimming shortened V by 0 bases and J by 11 bases, and 13 bases separated the two germline ends. CDR3 DNA sequence: TGTGCCTGGAGTGTAAGGGGGTCGAGGGCTTTCTTT. Its protein product is CAWSVRGSRAFF. Looking up the rest from reference TRBV30 and TRBJ1-1 gives the full variable domain: SQTIHQWPATLVQPVGSPLSLECTVEGTSNPNLYWYRQAAGRGLQLLFYSVGIGQISSEVPQNLSASRPQDRQFILSSKKLLLSDSGFYLCAWSVRGSRAFFGQGTRLTVV.

This chain links TRBV9 with TRBJ2-5, with D possibly TRBD2 on 6 matching bases. Germline V gene sequence: CDR1 SGDLS, CDR2 YYNGEE. The CDR3 consists of 14 residues. V lost 0 bases to trimming and J lost 5 bases, with 11 bases between them. The CDR3 region has the DNA TGTGCCAGCAGCGTAGACGGGAGCGGGGAGACCCAGTACTTC. Its protein product is CASSVDGSGETQYF.

V and J are TRBV15 and TRBJ2-5; weak D call: TRBD2 (5 bases). Trimming stripped 8 bases from V and 1 base from J, with 11 bases between. CDR1 LNHNV and CDR2 YYDKDF come from the germline V gene (reference sequence). The CDR3 runs to 13 residues. The CDR3 is CATESSSQETQYF. The CDR3 DNA reads as TGTGCCACCGAATCTAGCAGCCAAGAGACCCAGTACTTC.

A word on this clone: At one of its ends the junction is not consistent with the germline gene, which may arise from a read error. The V call is TRBV6-6, the J call TRBJ2-7; TRBD2 matches at 8 bases. The length of the CDR3 is 15 residues. Germline CDR1 and CDR2: MNHNY and SVGAGI (reference sequence). CDR3 nucleotides: TGTGCCAGCAGTCCAATCAGCGGGAGCCTACGAGCATGGGACTTC. Translating gives CASSPISGSLRAWDF.

The gene calls are TRBV7-9 and TRBJ1-1; D gene uncertain. Germline CDR1 and CDR2: SEHNR and FQNEAQ (reference sequence). The CDR3 length is 13 residues. V lost 3 bases to trimming and J lost 3 bases, with 8 bases between them. The CDR3 nucleotides are TGTGCCAGCAGCTTTACAGTGGACACTGAAGCTTTCTTT. Translating it yields CASSFTVDTEAFF.

The chain uses TRBV2 and TRBJ1-1, with D perhaps TRBD1 (6 bases). This CDR3 spans 13 amino acids. Trimming removed 8 bases from V and 1 base from J, with 11 bases in between. Germline CDR1 reads SNHLY; CDR2 reads FYNNEI. The CDR3 reads CASGRTENTEAFF. Written as DNA, the CDR3 is TGTGCCAGCGGTCGGACAGAGAACACTGAAGCTTTCTTT. Using reference TRBV2 and TRBJ1-1 for the parts outside the CDR3, the full variable domain is EPEVTQTPSHQVTQMGQEVILRCVPISNHLYFYWYRQILGQKVEFLVSFYNNEISEKSEIFDDQFSVERPDGSNFTLKIRSTKLEDSAMYFCASGRTENTEAFFGQGTRLTVV.

The V gene is TRBV27, the J gene TRBJ2-3, with D perhaps TRBD1 (5 bases). Trimming left V 5 bases short and J 4 bases short, with 7 bases between. The CDR3 runs 12 residues. Germline assignment: CDR1 MNHEY and CDR2 SMNVEV (reference sequence). The CDR3 loop is CASSTGPDTQYF. The CDR3 bases are TGTGCCAGCAGTACAGGCCCAGATACGCAGTATTTT.

This chain joins TRBV19 and TRBJ2-2; 16 bases align to TRBD2. Germline lookup yields CDR1 LNHDA and CDR2 SQIVND (reference sequence). The V and J ends lost 4 bases and 5 bases, in that order; junction bases with no gene match: 10. This CDR3 is built from 19 residues. Here the CDR3 reads CASSTSGTSGRARTGELFF. The CDR3, as DNA: TGTGCCAGTAGTACGAGCGGGACTAGCGGGAGGGCTCGGACCGGGGAGCTGTTTTTT.

CDR3 in DNA: TGTGCCAGCAGCTTAGGGGACAGGGTTGATGGCTACACCTTC. Translation: CASSLGDRVDGYTF. The chain is built from TRBV13 and TRBJ1-2; TRBD1 agrees at 8 bases. Germline loops: CDR1 PRHDT, CDR2 FYEKMQ (reference sequence). This CDR3 has 14 residues. The V and J ends lost 0 bases and 6 bases, in that order; junction bases with no gene match: 3.

The table lists this clone with a count of one. The chain is built from TRBV30 and TRBJ1-2; D is uncertain. This CDR3 has 15 amino acids. In germline, CDR1 is GTSNPN, CDR2 SVGIG (reference sequence). The V and J ends lost 2 bases and 0 bases respectively, with 13 bases between them. The CDR3: CAWSWYGRSNYGYTF. The CDR3 nucleotides read TGTGCCTGGAGTTGGTATGGCAGGTCTAACTATGGCTACACCTTC.

V and J are TRBV11-2 and TRBJ2-5; 8 nucleotides align to TRBD1. With V trimmed by 5 bases and J by 5 bases, 10 bases remained unmatched. CDR1 is SGHAT, CDR2 FQNNGV, per germline. This CDR3 contains 15 residues. The CDR3 DNA follows: TGTGCCAGCAGCGTCGAACCAGGGGGCGGGGAGACCCAGTACTTC. Its protein product is CASSVEPGGGETQYF.

The rearrangement joins TRBV4-1 to TRBJ1-5; D is undetermined. The V and J ends lost 0 bases and 3 bases respectively, with 3 bases between them. The germline V gene has CDR1 MGHRA and CDR2 YSYEKL. The length of the CDR3 is 13 residues. The CDR3 DNA follows: TGCGCCAGCAGCCAAGATAACAATCAGCCCCAGCATTTT. This translates into CASSQDNNQPQHF.

The chain joins TRBV5-1 to TRBJ2-7; tentative D call: TRBD1 (6 bases). Germline V gene data show CDR1 as SGHRS and CDR2 as YFSETQ. This CDR3 is 16 amino acids long. Deletions cut 0 bases from V and 1 base from J, with 14 bases between. The CDR3, as DNA: TGCGCCAGCAGCTTGGGAGGGACATCGGCATCCTACGAGCAGTACTTC. Amino acids: CASSLGGTSASYEQYF.